The present entry profiles one T cell receptor (beta chain) with its context. The CDR3 loop spans 13 amino acids. Germline CDR1 is SGHAT and CDR2 is FQNNGV. V gave up 4 bases and J gave up 4 bases; unmatched junction bases: 3. This specimen comes from a study of blood T cell repertoires in COVID-19. In the authors' methods: The authors estimated nucleated cell counts from reference gene primer amplification. TCRdb keeps only in-frame clones here, not all; method: immunoSEQ multiplex PCR. V and J calls and clone size are copied from that table; D and trimming were computed from the DNA. The sample gives 250,000 to 300,000 clones, 86% of which show up once; roughly 4% is in the top ten.

The chain combines TRBV11-2 with TRBJ1-2; 7 positions match TRBD1. This clonotype was sampled from a man aged 18 to 30 with active or convalescent COVID-19. Specimen: peripheral blood. The CDR3 nucleotides are TGTGCCAGCAGCTCCGGGACAGCCTATGGCTACACCTTC. Its translation: CASSSGTAYGYTF.